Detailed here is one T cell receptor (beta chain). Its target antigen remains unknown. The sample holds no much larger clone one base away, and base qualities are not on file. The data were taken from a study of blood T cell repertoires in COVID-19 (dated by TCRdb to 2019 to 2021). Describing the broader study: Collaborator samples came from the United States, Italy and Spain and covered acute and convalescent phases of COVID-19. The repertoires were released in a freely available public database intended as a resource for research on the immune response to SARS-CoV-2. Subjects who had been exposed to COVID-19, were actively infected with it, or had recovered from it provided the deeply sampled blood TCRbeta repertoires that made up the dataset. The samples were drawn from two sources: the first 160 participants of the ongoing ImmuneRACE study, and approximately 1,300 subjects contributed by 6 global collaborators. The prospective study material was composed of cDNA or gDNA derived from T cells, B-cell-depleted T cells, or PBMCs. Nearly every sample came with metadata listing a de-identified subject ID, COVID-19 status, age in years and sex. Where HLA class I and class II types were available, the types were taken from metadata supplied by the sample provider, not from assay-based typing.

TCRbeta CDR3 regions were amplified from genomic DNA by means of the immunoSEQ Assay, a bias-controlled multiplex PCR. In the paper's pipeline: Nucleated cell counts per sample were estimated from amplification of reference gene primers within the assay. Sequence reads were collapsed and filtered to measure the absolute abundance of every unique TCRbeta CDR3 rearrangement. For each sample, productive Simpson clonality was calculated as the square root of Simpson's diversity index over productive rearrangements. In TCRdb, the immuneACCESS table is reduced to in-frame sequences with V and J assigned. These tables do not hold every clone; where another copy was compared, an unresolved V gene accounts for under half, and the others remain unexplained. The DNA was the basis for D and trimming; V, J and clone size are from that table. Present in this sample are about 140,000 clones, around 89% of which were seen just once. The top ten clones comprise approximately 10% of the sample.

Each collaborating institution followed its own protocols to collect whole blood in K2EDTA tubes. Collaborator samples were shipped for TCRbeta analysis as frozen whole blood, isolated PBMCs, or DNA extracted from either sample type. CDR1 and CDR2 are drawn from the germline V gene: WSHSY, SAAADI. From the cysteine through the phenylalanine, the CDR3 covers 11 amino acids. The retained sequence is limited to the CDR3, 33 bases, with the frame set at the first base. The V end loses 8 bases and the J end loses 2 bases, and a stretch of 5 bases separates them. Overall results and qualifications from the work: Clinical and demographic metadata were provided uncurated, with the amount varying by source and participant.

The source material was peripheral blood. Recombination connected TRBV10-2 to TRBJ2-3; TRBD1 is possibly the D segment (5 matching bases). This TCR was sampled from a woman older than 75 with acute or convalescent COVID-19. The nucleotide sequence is TGCGCCAGCGGACACACAGATACGCAGTATTTT. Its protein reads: CASGHTDTQYF.